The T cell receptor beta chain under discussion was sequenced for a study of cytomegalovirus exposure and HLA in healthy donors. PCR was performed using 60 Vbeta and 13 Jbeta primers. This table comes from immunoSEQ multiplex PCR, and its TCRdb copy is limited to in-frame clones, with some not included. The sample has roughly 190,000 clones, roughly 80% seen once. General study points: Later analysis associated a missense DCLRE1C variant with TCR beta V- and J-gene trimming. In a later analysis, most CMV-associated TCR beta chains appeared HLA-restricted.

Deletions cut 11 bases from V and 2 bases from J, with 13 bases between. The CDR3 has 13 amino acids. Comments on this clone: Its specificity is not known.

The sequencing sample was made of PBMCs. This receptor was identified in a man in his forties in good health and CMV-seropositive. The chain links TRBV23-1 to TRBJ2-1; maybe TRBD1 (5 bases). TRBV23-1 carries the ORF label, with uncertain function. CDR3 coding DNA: TGCGCCCCCAGGGTGGACACCTACAATGAGCAGTTCTTC. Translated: CAPRVDTYNEQFF.